The 8 T cell receptor beta chains listed next were all sequenced from one sample in a study of blood T cell repertoires in COVID-19. Measured with immunoSEQ multiplex PCR; TCRdb has only the in-frame clones, and not every one. The data show under 300,000 clones, with 65% to 85% seen just once and 1.5% held by the top ten. The specimen sequenced was peripheral blood. The receptors originated from a woman aged 40 to 50 who had recovered from COVID-19.

This chain uses TRBV14 with TRBJ1-2; no reliable D call. The CDR3 runs to 13 residues. V lost 2 bases and J lost 0, with 4 bases in between. Germline V gene data show CDR1 as SGHDN and CDR2 as FVKESK. The CDR3 is CASSQFTNYGYTF. CDR3 coding DNA: TGTGCCAGCAGCCAATTTACTAACTATGGCTACACCTTC.

The V and J genes are TRBV28 and TRBJ2-4; perhaps TRBD1 as D (5 bases). V was shortened by 2 bases and J by 4 bases, with 12 bases between the two germline ends. This CDR3 comprises 15 residues. Per the germline V gene, CDR1 is MDHEN and CDR2 is SYDVKM. This CDR3 is CASSLGALGKNIQYF. In nucleotides, the CDR3 is TGTGCCAGCAGTTTAGGGGCTCTAGGGAAAAACATTCAGTACTTC.

This chain joins TRBV6-5 and TRBJ1-1, with a weak D call TRBD1 (6 bases). The V and J ends lost 6 bases and 6 bases respectively, with 14 bases between them. CDR1 and CDR2 from the germline V gene are MNHEY and SVGAGI. This CDR3 comprises 13 residues. CDR3 residues: CASSPGQRPEAFF. DNA of the CDR3: TGTGCCAGCAGCCCCGGACAGAGGCCTGAAGCTTTCTTT.

The J gene is TRBJ1-3, the V gene TRBV9; weak D call: TRBD1 (6 bases). The CDR3 runs to 14 residues. Trimming removed 9 bases at V and 2 bases at J, with 15 bases between. Germline loops: CDR1 SGDLS, CDR2 YYNGEE. CDR3 region: CATSPGATGNTIYF. In DNA, the CDR3 is TGTGCCACCTCGCCAGGGGCCACTGGAAACACCATATATTTT.

In the case of this clone: The sample has other DNA sequences that encode this CDR3 too. V is TRBV28 and J is TRBJ1-5; D is ambiguous. Trimming cost V 6 bases and J 0 bases, with 3 bases left between them. From germline, CDR1 is MDHEN and CDR2 SYDVKM. This CDR3 spans 12 amino acids. The CDR3 region is CASRASNQPQHF. In DNA form, the CDR3 reads TGTGCCAGCAGGGCTAGCAATCAGCCCCAGCATTTT.

As to this clone: At one boundary the junction diverges from the germline segment, which might be a read error. This chain uses TRBV2 with TRBJ2-2; the D is unclear. The CDR3 consists of 13 residues. CDR1 and CDR2 (germline): SNHLY, FYNNEI. In DNA, the CDR3 is TGTGGCAGCTGGCGGAGCGCCACCGGGGAGCTGTTTTTT. Its protein product is CGSWRSATGELFF.

The rearrangement links TRBV18 to TRBJ1-1; 8 bases match TRBD1. The CDR3 loop spans 15 amino acids. J lost 4 bases, V lost 3 bases, and 7 bases had no gene match. Per germline, CDR1 KGHSH and CDR2 LQKENI. CDR3 coding DNA: TGTGCCAGCTCACCGGGAAACAGGGGGGGCACTGAAGCTTTCTTT. Its protein product is CASSPGNRGGTEAFF.

This clone was observed a single time. The J gene is TRBJ1-3, the V gene TRBV6-5; 9 nucleotides match TRBD1. V shed 0 bases, J shed 0 bases, and the junction held 0 bases outside the gene matches. CDR3 length: 16 residues. The V gene's germline CDR1 is MNHEY and CDR2 SVGAGI. The CDR3 coding sequence is TGTGCCAGCAGTTACTCGACAGGGGGCTCTGGAAACACCATATATTTT. It codes for CASSYSTGGSGNTIYF.